The next 11 T cell receptor beta chains were all read from a single sample in a study of blood T cells in healthy people across ages. Primed by a sample-barcoded 5' primer and a J-beta primer mix, a second PCR proceeded for 7 to 11 cycles. From the 5' RACE reads, TCRdb called clonotypes with MiXCR, one entry per CDR3 protein. Among around 1,900,000 distinct CDR3 sequences listed, roughly two fifths were seen once. Sample: blood. The receptor source for this set is a human donor in good health.

This chain uses TRBV29-1 with TRBJ1-1, with D possibly being TRBD1 (5 bases). This CDR3 is built from 13 residues. Trimming left V 5 bases short and J 3 bases short, with 13 bases between. Germline V CDR1 and CDR2: SQVTM, ANQGSEA. CDR3 in DNA: TGCAGCGTTTCGGTGGGGGTGGACACTGAAGCTTTCTTT. It is translated as CSVSVGVDTEAFF.

This clonotype appeared once. DNA for the CDR3: TGTGCCAGCACCCCTATAACAGGGGGACCTGAAGCTTTCTTT. Its translation is CASTPITGGPEAFF. This chain links TRBV6-6 with TRBJ1-1, with 8 positions matching TRBD1. Germline values: CDR1 MNHNY, CDR2 SVGAGI (reference sequence). Losses at the gene ends were 7 bases for V and 6 bases for J; bases not matched to a gene: 10. This CDR3 has 14 amino acids.

This clonotype was recorded at least ten times. An end of the junction differs from the germline gene, which may be a read error. CDR3 in DNA: TGTGCCAGCAGCTTGGCGGGGGGAGGAGATACGCAGTATTTT. Protein: CASSLAGGGDTQYF. The genes are TRBV5-1 and TRBJ2-3; TRBD2 matches at 8 bases. The V gene's germline CDR1 is SGHRS and CDR2 YFSETQ. The CDR3 runs to 14 residues.

The chain has TRBV4-2 and TRBJ2-1; 10 nucleotides match TRBD2. The DNA matches TRBJ2-7 better at its end, which makes the J call doubtful. CDR3 length equals 16 residues. Germline V lookup: CDR1 LGHNA, CDR2 YNFKEQ. CDR3 region: CASSLLSGGAYNEQYF. CDR3 coding DNA: TGTGCCAGCAGCCTCTTAAGCGGGGGGGCCTACAATGAGCAGTACTTC.

The chain links TRBV20-1 to TRBJ2-1, with D perhaps being TRBD1 or TRBD2 (5 bases each). With 2 bases removed from V and 9 bases from J, the gap between germline ends came to 11 bases. The germline gives CDR1 DFQATT, CDR2 SNEGSKA (reference sequence). The CDR3 totals 12 residues. In DNA form, the CDR3 reads TGCAGTGCTAGATACAGTGGGGGTGAGCAGTTCTTC. It codes for CSARYSGGEQFF.

The chain is built from TRBV20-1 and TRBJ2-5, with D possibly TRBD1 on 6 matching bases. The CDR3 contains 15 residues. The V and J ends lost 5 bases and 1 base respectively, with 17 bases between them. Germline CDR1 DFQATT, CDR2 SNEGSKA (reference sequence). CDR3: CSAPSGGPAQETQYF. DNA of the CDR3: TGCAGTGCTCCAAGTGGGGGCCCGGCCCAAGAGACCCAGTACTTC.

At least ten counts were recorded for this clonotype. The V and J genes are TRBV4-3 and TRBJ2-7; D gene ambiguous. Germline CDR1 is LGHNA and CDR2 is YSLEER. Trimming shortened V by 6 bases and J by 2 bases, and 17 bases separated the two germline ends. The CDR3 contains 15 residues. CDR3 region: CASSRGPTTPYEQYF. The CDR3, as DNA: TGCGCCAGCAGTCGAGGTCCTACAACCCCCTACGAGCAGTACTTC.

This rearrangement joins TRBV7-6 to TRBJ1-4; D perhaps matches TRBD1 (5 bases). Trimming pared 5 bases from V and 7 bases from J, leaving 14 bases between. The germline gives CDR1 SGHVS, CDR2 FNYEAQ. The CDR3 runs to 14 residues. The CDR3 region is CASSGRGGFEKLFF. In DNA, the CDR3 is TGTGCCAGCAGCGGTCGGGGGGGGTTTGAAAAACTGTTTTTT.

The chain carries TRBV4-1 and TRBJ2-1; D is undetermined. The CDR3 runs to 14 residues. Germline CDR1 and CDR2: MGHRA and YSYEKL. The V and J ends lost 5 bases and 8 bases respectively, with 16 bases between them. Here the CDR3 reads CASSNTPLVDEQFF. In DNA, the CDR3 is TGCGCCAGCAGCAATACTCCTTTGGTCGATGAGCAGTTCTTC.

This clonotype was observed a few times. The chain joins TRBV7-9 to TRBJ2-1; the D gene is possibly TRBD1 (6 bases). V dropped 5 bases and J dropped 3 bases, with 14 bases sitting between them. Per germline, CDR1 SEHNR and CDR2 FQNEAQ (reference sequence). CDR3 size: 15 residues. The DNA for the CDR3 is TGTGCCAGCAGCCTTCCGGACAGAAACTACAATGAGCAGTTCTTC. Translating it yields CASSLPDRNYNEQFF.

In its sample, this clonotype was seen a few times. In nucleotides, the CDR3 is TGTGCCAGCAGTTACGCGGCAGAAGAAGCTTTCTTT. Protein sequence: CASSYAAEEAFF. This chain links TRBV6-6 with TRBJ1-1; D ambiguous. In germline, CDR1 is MNHNY, CDR2 SVGAGI (reference sequence). This CDR3 spans 12 amino acids. V lost 2 bases and J 8 bases, leaving 9 bases between the germline ends.